This TCR beta chain emerged from a study of cytomegalovirus exposure and HLA in healthy donors. This CDR3 has 17 residues. V shed 2 bases and J 8 bases; nucleotides not matched to a gene: 15. Germline V lookup: CDR1 SGHVS, CDR2 FNYEAQ. Only in-frame clones appear in the TCRdb table, and some are missing; sequencing was by immunoSEQ multiplex PCR. The sample has 140,000 or so clones; just over 90% are singletons. This clone showed up just once. The sample was PBMCs. The sequence derives from a man younger than 35 in good health and CMV-seronegative. This chain links TRBV7-6 with TRBJ2-1; 7 bases fit TRBD2. Here the CDR3 reads CASSLFAVAGAVDEQFF. Written as DNA, the CDR3 is TGTGCCAGCAGCTTATTTGCCGTTGCGGGAGCGGTGGATGAGCAGTTCTTC. Combining the CDR3 with reference TRBV7-6 and TRBJ2-1 gives the whole variable domain GAGVSQSPRYKVTKRGQDVALRCDPISGHVSLYWYRQALGQGPEFLTYFNYEAQQDKSGLPNDRFSAERPEGSISTLTIQRTEQRDSAMYRCASSLFAVAGAVDEQFFGPGTRLTVL.